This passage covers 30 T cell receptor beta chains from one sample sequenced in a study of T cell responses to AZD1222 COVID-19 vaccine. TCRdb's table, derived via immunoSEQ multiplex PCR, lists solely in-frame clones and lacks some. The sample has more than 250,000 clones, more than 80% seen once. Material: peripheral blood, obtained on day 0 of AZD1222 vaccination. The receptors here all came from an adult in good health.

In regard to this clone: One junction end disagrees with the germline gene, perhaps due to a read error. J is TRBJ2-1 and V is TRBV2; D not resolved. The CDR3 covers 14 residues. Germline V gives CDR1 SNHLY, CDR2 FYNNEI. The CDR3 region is CASNERAIDNEQFF. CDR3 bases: TGTGCCAGCAATGAACGGGCCATTGACAATGAGCAGTTCTTC.

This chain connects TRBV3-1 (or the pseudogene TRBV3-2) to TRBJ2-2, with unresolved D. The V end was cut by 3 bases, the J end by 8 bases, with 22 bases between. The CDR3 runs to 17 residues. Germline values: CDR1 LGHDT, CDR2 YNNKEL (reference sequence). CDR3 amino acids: CASSHLGRAARPGELFF. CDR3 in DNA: TGTGCCAGCAGCCACCTCGGAAGGGCCGCCCGTCCGGGGGAGCTGTTTTTT.

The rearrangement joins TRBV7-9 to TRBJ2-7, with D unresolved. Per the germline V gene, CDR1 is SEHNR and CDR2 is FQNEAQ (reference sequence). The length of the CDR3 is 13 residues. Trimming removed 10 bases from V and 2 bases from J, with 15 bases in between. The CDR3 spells CAIAPTDAYEQYF. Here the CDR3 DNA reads TGTGCCATCGCACCCACTGACGCCTACGAGCAGTACTTC.

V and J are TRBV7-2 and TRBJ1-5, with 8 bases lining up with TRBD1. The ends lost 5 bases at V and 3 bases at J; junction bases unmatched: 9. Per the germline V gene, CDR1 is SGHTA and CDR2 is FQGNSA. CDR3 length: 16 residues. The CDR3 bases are TGTGCCAGCAGCCAGATGGGACAGGCGAACAATCAGCCCCAGCATTTT. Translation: CASSQMGQANNQPQHF.

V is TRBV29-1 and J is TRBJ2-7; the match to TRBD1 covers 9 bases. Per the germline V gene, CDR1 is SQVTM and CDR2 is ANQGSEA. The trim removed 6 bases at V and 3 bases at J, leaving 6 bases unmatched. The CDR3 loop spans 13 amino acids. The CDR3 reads CSVVGQGRYEQYF. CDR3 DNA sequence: TGCAGCGTAGTAGGACAGGGGCGCTACGAGCAGTACTTC.

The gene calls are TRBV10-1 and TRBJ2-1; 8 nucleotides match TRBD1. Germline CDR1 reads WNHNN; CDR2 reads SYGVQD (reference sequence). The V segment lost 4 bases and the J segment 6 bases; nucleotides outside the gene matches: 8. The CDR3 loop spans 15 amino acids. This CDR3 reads CASSVGQGARNEQFF. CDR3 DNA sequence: TGCGCCAGCAGTGTGGGTCAGGGGGCGCGCAATGAGCAGTTCTTC.

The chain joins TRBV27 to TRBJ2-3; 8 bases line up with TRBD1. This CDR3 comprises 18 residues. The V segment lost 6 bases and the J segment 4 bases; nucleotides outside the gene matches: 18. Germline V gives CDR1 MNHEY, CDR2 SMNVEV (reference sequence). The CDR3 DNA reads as TGTGCCAGCAGCCCATCTGGTATCCGGACAGGGAAATCAGATACGCAGTATTTT. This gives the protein CASSPSGIRTGKSDTQYF.

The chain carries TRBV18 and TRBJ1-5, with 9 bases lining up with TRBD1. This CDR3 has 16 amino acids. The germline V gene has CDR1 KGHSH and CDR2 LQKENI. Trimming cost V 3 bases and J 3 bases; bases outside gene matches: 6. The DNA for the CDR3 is TGTGCCAGCTCACCGGGGACAGGGAACTTCAATCAGCCCCAGCATTTT. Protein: CASSPGTGNFNQPQHF.

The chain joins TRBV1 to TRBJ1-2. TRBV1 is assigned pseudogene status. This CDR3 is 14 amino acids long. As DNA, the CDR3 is TGCACCAGCAGCCAACTTGTTACTGGAAATGGCTACACCTTC. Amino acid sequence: CTSSQLVTGNGYTF.

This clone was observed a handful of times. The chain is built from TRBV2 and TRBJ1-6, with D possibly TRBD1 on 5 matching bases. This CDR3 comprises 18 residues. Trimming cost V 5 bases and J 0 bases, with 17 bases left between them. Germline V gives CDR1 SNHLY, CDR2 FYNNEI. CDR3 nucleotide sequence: TGTGCCAGCAGTCTCAGGACAAATCGCGGCTCCTATAATTCACCCCTCCACTTT. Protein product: CASSLRTNRGSYNSPLHF.

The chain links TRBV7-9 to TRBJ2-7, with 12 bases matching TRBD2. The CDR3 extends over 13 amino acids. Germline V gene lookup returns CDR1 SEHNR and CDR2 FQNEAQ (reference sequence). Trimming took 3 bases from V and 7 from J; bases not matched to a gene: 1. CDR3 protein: CASSLTSGREQYF. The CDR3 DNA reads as TGTGCCAGCAGCTTGACTAGCGGGAGAGAGCAGTACTTC. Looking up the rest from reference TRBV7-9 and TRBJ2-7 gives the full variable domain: DTGVSQNPRHKITKRGQNVTFRCDPISEHNRLYWYRQTLGQGPEFLTYFQNEAQLEKSRLLSDRFSAERPKGSFSTLEIQRTEQGDSAMYLCASSLTSGREQYFGPGTRLTVT.

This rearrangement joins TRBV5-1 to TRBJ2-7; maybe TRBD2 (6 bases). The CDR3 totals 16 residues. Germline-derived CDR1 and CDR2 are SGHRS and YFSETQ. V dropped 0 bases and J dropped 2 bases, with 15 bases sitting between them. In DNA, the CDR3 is TGCGCCAGCAGCTTGGGGGGGAGTAGCGGTACCTACGAGCAGTACTTC. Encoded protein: CASSLGGSSGTYEQYF.

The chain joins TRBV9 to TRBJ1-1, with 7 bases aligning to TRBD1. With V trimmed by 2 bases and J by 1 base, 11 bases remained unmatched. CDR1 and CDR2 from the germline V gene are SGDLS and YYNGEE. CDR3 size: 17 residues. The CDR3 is CASSVGPRQGTNTEAFF. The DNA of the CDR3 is TGTGCCAGCAGCGTTGGGCCACGACAGGGTACGAACACTGAAGCTTTCTTT.

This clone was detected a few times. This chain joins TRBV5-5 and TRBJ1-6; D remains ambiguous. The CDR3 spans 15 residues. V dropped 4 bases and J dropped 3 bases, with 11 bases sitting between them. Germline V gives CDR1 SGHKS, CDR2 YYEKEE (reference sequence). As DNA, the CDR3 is TGTGCCAGCAGCCGAGGGCAGGACTATAATTCACCCCTCCACTTT. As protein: CASSRGQDYNSPLHF.

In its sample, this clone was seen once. The CDR3 DNA is TGCGCCACAGGGAGTGGGGGGCCTACCGGGGAGCTGTTTTTT. The encoded protein is CATGSGGPTGELFF. This rearrangement joins TRBV10-1 to TRBJ2-2, with D possibly being TRBD1 or TRBD2 (6 bases each). The V and J ends lost 10 bases and 5 bases respectively, with 17 bases between them. The CDR3 is 14 amino acids. Per germline, CDR1 WNHNN and CDR2 SYGVQD (reference sequence).

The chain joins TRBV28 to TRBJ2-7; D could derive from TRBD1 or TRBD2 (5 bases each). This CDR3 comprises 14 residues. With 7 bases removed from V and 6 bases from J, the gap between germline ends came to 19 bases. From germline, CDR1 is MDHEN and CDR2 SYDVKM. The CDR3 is CASTGDGRIGEQYF. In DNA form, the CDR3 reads TGTGCCAGCACCGGGGACGGACGGATCGGCGAGCAGTACTTC.

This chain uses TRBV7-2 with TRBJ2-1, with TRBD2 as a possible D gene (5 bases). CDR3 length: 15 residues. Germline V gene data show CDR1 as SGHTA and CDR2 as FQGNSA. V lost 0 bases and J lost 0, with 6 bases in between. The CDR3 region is CASSLAGVSYNEQFF. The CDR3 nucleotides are TGTGCCAGCAGCTTAGCGGGAGTCTCCTACAATGAGCAGTTCTTC.

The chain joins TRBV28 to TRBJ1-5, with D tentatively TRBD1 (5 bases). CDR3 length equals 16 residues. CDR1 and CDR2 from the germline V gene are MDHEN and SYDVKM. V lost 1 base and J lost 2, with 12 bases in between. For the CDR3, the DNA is TGTGCCAGCAGTTTATTAAGTGGAGGGGGCAATCAGCCCCAGCATTTT. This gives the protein CASSLLSGGGNQPQHF.

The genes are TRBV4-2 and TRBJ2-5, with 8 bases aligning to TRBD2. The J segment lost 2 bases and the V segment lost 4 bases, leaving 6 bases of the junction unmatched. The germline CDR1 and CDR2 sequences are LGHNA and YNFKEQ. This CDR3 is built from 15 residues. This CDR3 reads CASSPLSGVQETQYF. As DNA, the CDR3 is TGTGCCAGCAGCCCCCTTAGCGGGGTACAAGAGACCCAGTACTTC.

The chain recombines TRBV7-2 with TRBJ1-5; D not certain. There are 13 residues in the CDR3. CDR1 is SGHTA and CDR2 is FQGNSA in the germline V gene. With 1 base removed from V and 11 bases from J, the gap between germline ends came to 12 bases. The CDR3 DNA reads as TGTGCCAGCAGCTTAGAAGGTCCCGGGACCCAGCATTTT. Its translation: CASSLEGPGTQHF.

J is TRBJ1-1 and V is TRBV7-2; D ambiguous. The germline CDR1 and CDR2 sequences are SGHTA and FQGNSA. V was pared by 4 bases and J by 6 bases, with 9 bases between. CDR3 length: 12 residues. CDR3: CASSSWRAEAFF. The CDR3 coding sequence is TGTGCCAGCAGCTCCTGGAGAGCTGAAGCTTTCTTT.

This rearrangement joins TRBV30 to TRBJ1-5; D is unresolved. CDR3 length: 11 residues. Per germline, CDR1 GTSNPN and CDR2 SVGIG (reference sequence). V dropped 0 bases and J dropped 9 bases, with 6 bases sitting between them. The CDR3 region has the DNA TGTGCCTGGAGTGTCGGAGGGCCCCAGCATTTT. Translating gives CAWSVGGPQHF.

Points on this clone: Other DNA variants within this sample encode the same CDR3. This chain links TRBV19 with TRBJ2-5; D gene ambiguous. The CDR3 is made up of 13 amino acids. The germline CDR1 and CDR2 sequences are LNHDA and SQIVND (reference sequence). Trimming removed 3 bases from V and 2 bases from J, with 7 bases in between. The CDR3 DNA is TGTGCCAGTAGTATGTCTTCTCAAGAGACCCAGTACTTC. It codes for CASSMSSQETQYF.

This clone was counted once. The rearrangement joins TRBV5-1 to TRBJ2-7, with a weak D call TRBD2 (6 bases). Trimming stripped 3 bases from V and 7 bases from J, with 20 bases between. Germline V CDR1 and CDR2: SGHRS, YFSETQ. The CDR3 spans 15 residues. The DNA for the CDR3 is TGCGCCAGCAGCTGGACTCGGGAGTCGTCGTGGGAGCAGTACTTC. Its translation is CASSWTRESSWEQYF.

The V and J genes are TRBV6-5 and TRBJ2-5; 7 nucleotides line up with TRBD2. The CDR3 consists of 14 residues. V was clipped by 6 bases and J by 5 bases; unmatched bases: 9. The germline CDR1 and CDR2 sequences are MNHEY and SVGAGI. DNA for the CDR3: TGTGCCAGCAGGTCGGGGGGTTCTTGGGAGACCCAGTACTTC. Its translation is CASRSGGSWETQYF.

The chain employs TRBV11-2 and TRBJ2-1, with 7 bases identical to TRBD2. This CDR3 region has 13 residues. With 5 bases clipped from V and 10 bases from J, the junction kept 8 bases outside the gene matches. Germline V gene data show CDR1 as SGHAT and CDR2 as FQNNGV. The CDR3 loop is CASSPRGSGEQFF. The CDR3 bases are TGTGCCAGCAGCCCTCGGGGTAGCGGGGAGCAGTTCTTC.

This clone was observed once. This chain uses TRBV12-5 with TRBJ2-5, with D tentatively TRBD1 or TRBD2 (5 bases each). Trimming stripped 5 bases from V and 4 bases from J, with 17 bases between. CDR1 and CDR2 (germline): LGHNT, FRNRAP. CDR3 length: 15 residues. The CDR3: CASGPGTSVPETQYF. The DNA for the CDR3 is TGTGCTAGTGGTCCGGGGACCTCCGTTCCAGAGACCCAGTACTTC.

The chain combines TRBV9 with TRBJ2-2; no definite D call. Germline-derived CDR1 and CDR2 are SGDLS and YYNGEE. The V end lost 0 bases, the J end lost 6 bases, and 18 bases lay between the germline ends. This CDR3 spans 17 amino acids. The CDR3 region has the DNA TGTGCCAGCAGCGTAGGTGGGCCCCTTCGAAGGGCCGGGGAGCTGTTTTTT. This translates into CASSVGGPLRRAGELFF.

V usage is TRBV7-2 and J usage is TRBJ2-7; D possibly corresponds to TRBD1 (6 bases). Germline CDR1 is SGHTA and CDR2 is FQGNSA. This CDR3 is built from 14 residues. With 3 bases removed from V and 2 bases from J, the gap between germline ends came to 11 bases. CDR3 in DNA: TGTGCCAGCAGCTTCGGAGGACAGCCCTACGAGCAGTACTTC. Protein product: CASSFGGQPYEQYF.

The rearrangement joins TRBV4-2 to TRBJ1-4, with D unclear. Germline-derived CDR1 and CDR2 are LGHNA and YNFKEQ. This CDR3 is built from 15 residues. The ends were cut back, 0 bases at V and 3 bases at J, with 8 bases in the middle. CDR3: CASSQDGLPNEKLFF. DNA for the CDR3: TGTGCCAGCAGCCAAGATGGACTCCCTAATGAAAAACTGTTTTTT.